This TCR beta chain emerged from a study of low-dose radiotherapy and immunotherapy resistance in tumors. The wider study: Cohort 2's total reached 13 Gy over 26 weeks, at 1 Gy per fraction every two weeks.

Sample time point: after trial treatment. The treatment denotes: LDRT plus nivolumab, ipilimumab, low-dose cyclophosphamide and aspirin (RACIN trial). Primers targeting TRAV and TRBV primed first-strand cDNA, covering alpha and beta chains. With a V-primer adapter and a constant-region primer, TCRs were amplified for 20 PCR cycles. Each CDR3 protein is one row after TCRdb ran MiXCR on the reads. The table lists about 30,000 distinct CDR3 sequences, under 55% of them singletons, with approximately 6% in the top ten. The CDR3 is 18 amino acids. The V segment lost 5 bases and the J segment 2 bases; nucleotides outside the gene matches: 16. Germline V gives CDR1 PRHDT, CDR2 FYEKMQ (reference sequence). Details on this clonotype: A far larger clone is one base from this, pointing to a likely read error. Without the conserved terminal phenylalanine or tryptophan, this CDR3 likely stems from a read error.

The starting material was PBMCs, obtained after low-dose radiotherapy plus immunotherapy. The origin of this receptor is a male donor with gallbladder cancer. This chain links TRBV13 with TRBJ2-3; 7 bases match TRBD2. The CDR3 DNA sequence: TGTGCCAGCAGCCAACTACTAGCGAGGGGCCGGGACACAGATACGCAGTATCTT. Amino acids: CASSQLLARGRDTDTQYL.